This entry features one TCR beta chain sequence. The antigen is not known. Sequencing used immunoSEQ multiplex PCR; TCRdb keeps in-frame clones, though not all of them. The profile shows about 44,000 clones, 93% of them singletons. The sample is drawn from a study of cytomegalovirus exposure and HLA in healthy donors. Whole-study results and caveats: While the bulk of TCR sequences proved rare, some public TCRs turned up in many donors. According to a later analysis, TCR clusters from the first cohort tended to co-occur in the 100 to 150 validation repertoires.

This TCR was sampled from a woman aged 18 to 35 in good health and CMV-seronegative. The sequenced sample was PBMCs.

The CDR3 protein is CASSSFPNTGELFF. CDR3 nucleotides: TGTGCCAGCAGTTCATTCCCGAACACCGGGGAGCTGTTTTTT. The rearrangement joins TRBV28 to TRBJ2-2, with D uncertain. Germline CDR1 and CDR2: MDHEN and SYDVKM. CDR3 length: 14 amino acids. The V gene lost 4 bases and the J gene lost 0 bases, with 6 bases spanning the gap.